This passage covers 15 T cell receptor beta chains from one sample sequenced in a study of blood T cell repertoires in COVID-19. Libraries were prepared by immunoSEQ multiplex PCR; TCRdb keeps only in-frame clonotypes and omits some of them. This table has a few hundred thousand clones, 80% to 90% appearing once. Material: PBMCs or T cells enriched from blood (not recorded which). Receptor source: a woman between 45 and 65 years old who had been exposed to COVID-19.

The CDR3 sequence is CASSRPGTAEAFF. The CDR3, as DNA: TGTGCCAGCAGTCGCCCCGGGACAGCTGAAGCTTTCTTT. The chain has TRBV6-5 and TRBJ1-1, with 7 bases identical to TRBD1. Germline values: CDR1 MNHEY, CDR2 SVGAGI. This CDR3 has 13 residues. Trimming took 5 bases from V and 6 from J; bases not matched to a gene: 6.

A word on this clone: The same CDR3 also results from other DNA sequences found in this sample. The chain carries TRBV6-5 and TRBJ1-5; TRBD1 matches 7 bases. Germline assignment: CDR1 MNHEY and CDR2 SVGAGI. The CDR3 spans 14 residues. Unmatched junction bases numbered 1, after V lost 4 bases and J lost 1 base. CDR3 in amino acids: CASSSRGSNQPQHF. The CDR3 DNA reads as TGTGCCAGCAGTTCCAGGGGGAGCAATCAGCCCCAGCATTTT.

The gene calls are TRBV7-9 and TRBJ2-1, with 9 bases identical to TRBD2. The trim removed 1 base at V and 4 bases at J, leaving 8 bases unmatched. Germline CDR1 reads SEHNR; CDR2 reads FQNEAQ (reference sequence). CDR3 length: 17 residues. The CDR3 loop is CASSLVLGLAPYNEQFF. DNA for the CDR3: TGTGCCAGCAGCTTAGTACTTGGACTAGCGCCGTACAATGAGCAGTTCTTC.

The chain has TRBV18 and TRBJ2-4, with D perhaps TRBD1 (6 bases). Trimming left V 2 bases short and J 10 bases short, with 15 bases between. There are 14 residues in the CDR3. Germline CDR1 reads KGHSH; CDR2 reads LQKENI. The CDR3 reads CASSPIQGEGIQYF. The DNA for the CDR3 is TGTGCCAGCTCACCAATACAGGGTGAGGGAATTCAGTACTTC.

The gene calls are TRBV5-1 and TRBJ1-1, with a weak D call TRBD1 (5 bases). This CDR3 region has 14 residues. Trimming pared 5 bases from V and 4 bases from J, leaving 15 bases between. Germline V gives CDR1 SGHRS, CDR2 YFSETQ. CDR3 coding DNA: TGCGCCAGCAGGGGACTCCAGGTTGGCACTGAAGCTTTCTTT. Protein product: CASRGLQVGTEAFF. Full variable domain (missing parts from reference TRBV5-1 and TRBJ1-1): KAGVTQTPRYLIKTRGQQVTLSCSPISGHRSVSWYQQTPGQGLQFLFEYFSETQRNKGNFPGRFSGRQFSNSRSEMNVSTLELGDSALYLCASRGLQVGTEAFFGQGTRLTVV.

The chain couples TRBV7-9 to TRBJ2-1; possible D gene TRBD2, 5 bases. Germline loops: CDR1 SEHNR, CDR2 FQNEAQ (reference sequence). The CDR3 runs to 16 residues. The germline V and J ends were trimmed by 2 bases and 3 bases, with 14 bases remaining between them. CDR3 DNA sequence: TGTGCCAGCAGCTTAAAGAGAGGGAAAAACTACAATGAGCAGTTCTTC. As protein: CASSLKRGKNYNEQFF.

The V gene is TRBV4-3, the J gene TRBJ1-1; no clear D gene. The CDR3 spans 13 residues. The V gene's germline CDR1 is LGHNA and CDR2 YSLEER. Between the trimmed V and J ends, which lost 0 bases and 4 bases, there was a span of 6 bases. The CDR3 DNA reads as TGCGCCAGCAGCCAAGAGGGAGGCACTGAAGCTTTCTTT. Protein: CASSQEGGTEAFF.

The CDR3 reads CASSAWDWDYEQYF. The CDR3 region has the DNA TGCGCCAGCAGTGCCTGGGACTGGGACTACGAGCAGTACTTC. The chain employs TRBV10-2 and TRBJ2-7; a weak D match, TRBD2 (6 bases). From germline, CDR1 is WSHSY and CDR2 SAAADI. CDR3 length equals 14 residues. V lost 4 bases to trimming and J lost 3 bases, with 13 bases between them.

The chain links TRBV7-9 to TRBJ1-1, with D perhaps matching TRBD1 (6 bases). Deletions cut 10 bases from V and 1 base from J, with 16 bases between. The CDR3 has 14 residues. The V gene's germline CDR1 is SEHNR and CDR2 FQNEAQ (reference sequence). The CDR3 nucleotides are TGTGCCACCTCTGAGCTACAGGGGAACACTGAAGCTTTCTTT. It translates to CATSELQGNTEAFF. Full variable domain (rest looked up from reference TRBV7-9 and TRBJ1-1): DTGVSQNPRHKITKRGQNVTFRCDPISEHNRLYWYRQTLGQGPEFLTYFQNEAQLEKSRLLSDRFSAERPKGSFSTLEIQRTEQGDSAMYLCATSELQGNTEAFFGQGTRLTVV.

CDR3 loop: CASSSLQATESFF. CDR3 DNA: TGTGCCAGCAGTTCCCTACAGGCCACTGAGTCTTTCTTT. The rearrangement joins TRBV27 to TRBJ1-1; tentatively, D is TRBD1 (5 bases). The CDR3 is 13 residues long. Between the trimmed V and J ends, which lost 4 bases and 12 bases, there was a span of 18 bases. The germline gives CDR1 MNHEY, CDR2 SMNVEV (reference sequence).

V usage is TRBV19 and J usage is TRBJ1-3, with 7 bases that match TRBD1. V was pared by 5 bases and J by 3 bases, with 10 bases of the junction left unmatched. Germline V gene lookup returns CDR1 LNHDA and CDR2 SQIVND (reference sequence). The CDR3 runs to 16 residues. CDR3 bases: TGTGCCAGTAGTCCCACGGAGGGGGCCATTGGAAACACCATATATTTT. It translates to CASSPTEGAIGNTIYF.

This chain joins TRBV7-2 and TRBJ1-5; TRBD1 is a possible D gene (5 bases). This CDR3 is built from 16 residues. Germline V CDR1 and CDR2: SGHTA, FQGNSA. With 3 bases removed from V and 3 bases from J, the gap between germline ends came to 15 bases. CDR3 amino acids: CASSFRGGGLNQPQHF. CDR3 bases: TGTGCCAGCAGCTTTAGGGGTGGAGGGCTCAATCAGCCCCAGCATTTT.

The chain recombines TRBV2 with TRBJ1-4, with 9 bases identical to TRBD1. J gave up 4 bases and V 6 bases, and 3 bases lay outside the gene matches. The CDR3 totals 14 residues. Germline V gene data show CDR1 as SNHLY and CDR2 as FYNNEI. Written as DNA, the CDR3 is TGTGCCAGCAGGATGGACAGGGGTAATGAAAAACTGTTTTTT. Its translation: CASRMDRGNEKLFF.

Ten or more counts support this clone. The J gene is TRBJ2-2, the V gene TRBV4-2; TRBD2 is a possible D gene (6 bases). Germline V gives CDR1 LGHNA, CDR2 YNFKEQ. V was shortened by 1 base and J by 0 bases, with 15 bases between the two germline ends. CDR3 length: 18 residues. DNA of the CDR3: TGTGCCAGCAGCCAAGCTGAGGAGGGGATAGCGAACACCGGGGAGCTGTTTTTT. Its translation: CASSQAEEGIANTGELFF.

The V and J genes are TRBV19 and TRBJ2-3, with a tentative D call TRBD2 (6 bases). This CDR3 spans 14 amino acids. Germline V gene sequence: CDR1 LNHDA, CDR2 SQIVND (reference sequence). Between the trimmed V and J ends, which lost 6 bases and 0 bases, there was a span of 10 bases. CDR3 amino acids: CASRTSGSTDTQYF. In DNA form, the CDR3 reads TGTGCCAGTAGGACAAGCGGGAGCACAGATACGCAGTATTTT.